This is a list of T cell receptor beta chains from one sample in a study of CD8 T cells in ankylosing spondylitis. TCRdb reprocessed the 5' RACE reads via MiXCR and lists one record per CDR3 protein. The sample has about 330,000 distinct CDR3 sequences, approximately 8.2% seen once. The source material was blood, either unsorted or a sorted T cell fraction (not recorded which). The receptor set was obtained from a male donor with ankylosing spondylitis. CDR3s include the opening cysteine and the closing phenylalanine or tryptophan. A D gene is named only where the DNA matches it firmly. The size field is filled for only some rows; it gives once, few, many or a size class.

J gene	clone size	D gene	V gene	CDR3 DNA	CDR3 protein
TRBJ2-7	-	-	TRBV9	TGTGCCAGCAGCGTAGAGGCAGCATACTCCTACGAGCAGTACTTC	CASSVEAAYSYEQYF
TRBJ1-3	-	-	TRBV2	TGTGCCAGCAGTGATACCCGGTCTGGAAACACCATATATTTT	CASSDTRSGNTIYF
TRBJ2-1	few	-	TRBV7-2	TGTGCCAGCAGCTTGGGACCGAGGGGTGAGCAGTTCTTC	CASSLGPRGEQFF
TRBJ2-7	few	TRBD2	TRBV3-1	TGTGCCAGCAGCCAATACCCGGGAGGGAGCTCCTACGAGCAGTACTTC	CASSQYPGGSSYEQYF
TRBJ2-3	few	-	TRBV18	TGTGCCAGCTCACCTGGAGGCGGGGCGGATACGCAGTATTTT	CASSPGGGADTQYF
TRBJ2-3	-	-	TRBV10-3	TGTGCCATCAGTGAGCCCGGGCCAGGGGCAGATACGCAGTATTTT	CAISEPGPGADTQYF
TRBJ1-1	few	-	TRBV9	TGTGCCAGCAGCGTAGGGGCGAACACTGAAGCTTTCTTT	CASSVGANTEAFF
TRBJ1-2	few	-	TRBV6-2/TRBV6-3	TGTGCCAGCAGTTACCGGACAGTTTATGGCTACACCTTC	CASSYRTVYGYTF
TRBJ1-3	-	-	TRBV2	TGTGCCAGCAGCGTACAGAGCTCTGGAAACACCATATATTTT	CASSVQSSGNTIYF
TRBJ2-7	-	TRBD2	TRBV4-1	TGCGCCAGCAGCACCCGACTAGCGGGAACCTACGAGCAGTACTTC	CASSTRLAGTYEQYF
TRBJ2-3	-	-	TRBV28	TGTGCCAGCGGCATTCCGGGTAGAGATACGCAGTATTTT	CASGIPGRDTQYF
TRBJ2-7	-	TRBD2	TRBV19	TGTGCCAGTAGCAAGATCCGGACTAGCGTGGGCTACGAGCAGTACTTC	CASSKIRTSVGYEQYF
TRBJ2-4	few	-	TRBV29-1	TGCAGCGTCTCTTTCGGGAGCGCCAAAAACATTCAGTACTTC	CSVSFGSAKNIQYF
TRBJ1-5	many	-	TRBV6-2/TRBV6-3	TGTGCCAGCTGGGGATCCGATCAGCCCCAGCATTTT	CASWGSDQPQHF
TRBJ2-5	many	-	TRBV12-3/TRBV12-4	TGTGCCAGCAGGCCCGTGTTCCAAGAGACCCAGTACTTC	CASRPVFQETQYF
TRBJ2-1	-	-	TRBV5-1	TGCGCCAGCAGCCAAGGGATTGAGCAGTTCTTC	CASSQGIEQFF
TRBJ2-1	-	-	TRBV9	TGTGCCAGCAGGGCTCGCGACTCCTACAATGAGCAGTTCTTC	CASRARDSYNEQFF
TRBJ2-3	many	-	TRBV20-1	TGCAGTGCTAGGGTTGGTTCAGATACGCAGTATTTT	CSARVGSDTQYF
TRBJ2-2	many	-	TRBV2	TGTGCCAGCAGTGAAGCAGGGCTTCCTGCGAACACCGGGGAGCTGTTTTTT	CASSEAGLPANTGELFF
TRBJ2-1	-	TRBD1	TRBV6-1	TGTGCCAGCAGTGAAGGGCCACAGGGGGCGATCCCCCCCTACAATGAGCAGTTCTTC	CASSEGPQGAIPPYNEQFF
TRBJ2-3	few	-	TRBV30	TGTGCCTGGAGTGTAATACTAGCTGGCGCAGATACGCAGTATTTT	CAWSVILAGADTQYF
TRBJ2-2	-	TRBD2	TRBV27	TGTGCCAGCAGTTCACTAGCGGGGCCGAACACCGGGGAGCTGTTTTTT	CASSSLAGPNTGELFF
TRBJ2-1	-	-	TRBV11-3	TGTGCCAGCAGCCCTCGGGTAGCGGCAGGTGAGCAGTTCTTC	CASSPRVAAGEQFF
TRBJ1-4	few	TRBD1	TRBV7-6	TGTGCCAGCACGGGACAGGGGAATGAAAAACTGTTTTTT	CASTGQGNEKLFF
TRBJ2-3	few	-	TRBV18	TGTGCCAGCTCACCTCTGGAGGGGGTGGTCACAGATACGCAGTATTTT	CASSPLEGVVTDTQYF
TRBJ2-3	few	TRBD2	TRBV28	TGTGCCAGCAGCACCCTAGCGGCCACAGATACGCAGTATTTT	CASSTLAATDTQYF
TRBJ2-1	-	TRBD2	TRBV2	TGTGCCAGCAGTGCTAGCGGGAGAGTCTACAATGAGCAGTTCTTC	CASSASGRVYNEQFF
TRBJ2-1	many	TRBD1	TRBV29-1	TGCACCCCCGGGACAGGGGAGGGCAATGAGCAGTTCTTC	CTPGTGEGNEQFF
TRBJ1-6	-	TRBD1	TRBV20-1	TGCAGTGCTAGAGTACAGGGGGAAGGACCCCTCCACTTT	CSARVQGEGPLHF
TRBJ2-3	few	TRBD2	TRBV5-1	TGCGCCAGCACCCAGACTAGCGGGACAGATACGCAGTATTTT	CASTQTSGTDTQYF
TRBJ2-1	few	-	TRBV29-1	TGCAGCGTGCCCTTAAGGGGTGCCTACAATGAGCAGTTCTTC	CSVPLRGAYNEQFF
TRBJ1-2	-	-	TRBV18	TGTGCCAGCTCACCCCAAAGAGGGAGGGGAGCGTACCTCGACTACACCTTC	CASSPQRGRGAYLDYTF
TRBJ1-4	-	-	TRBV18	TGTGCCAGCTCACCAACAGGGATAGGTGATGAAAAACTGTTTTTT	CASSPTGIGDEKLFF
TRBJ2-5	once	-	TRBV3-1	TGTGCCAGCAGCCAAGTCCCCCCTACTCAAGAGACCCAGTACTTC	CASSQVPPTQETQYF
TRBJ1-1	many	-	TRBV7-3	TGTGCCAGCAGCGTTGTTACGAACACTGAAGCTTTCTTT	CASSVVTNTEAFF
TRBJ2-1	-	-	TRBV30	TGTGCCTGGGAAGGGGGGGACGGCGATGAGCAGTTCTTC	CAWEGGDGDEQFF
TRBJ1-5	-	TRBD1	TRBV20-1	TGCAGTGCCAGGGACCGGGACAGATGGAATCAGCCCCAGCATTTT	CSARDRDRWNQPQHF
TRBJ2-1	-	TRBD1	TRBV6-5	TGTGCCAGCAGTTACCGGACAGGGACCTACAATGAGCAGTTCTTC	CASSYRTGTYNEQFF
TRBJ2-2	-	TRBD2	TRBV7-3	TGTGCCAGCAGCTCCTCGGGAGGGACGGGGAACACCGGGGAGCTGTTTTTT	CASSSSGGTGNTGELFF
TRBJ2-5	-	TRBD2	TRBV3-1	TGTGCCAGCAGCCAAAAAACTAGCGGTTATCAAGAGACCCAGTACTTC	CASSQKTSGYQETQYF
TRBJ2-3	-	TRBD2	TRBV5-6	TGTGCCAGCAGCTTCGTCGGGAGGAGCACAGATACGCAGTATTTT	CASSFVGRSTDTQYF
TRBJ1-4	few	-	TRBV6-2/TRBV6-3	TGTGCCAGCAGTTCCAGGACAGCCCCTAATGAAAAACTGTTTTTT	CASSSRTAPNEKLFF
TRBJ2-7	few	TRBD2	TRBV18	TGTGCCAGCTCACCCGGGGGGGTGGCCACCTACGAGCAGTACTTC	CASSPGGVATYEQYF